These 17 T cell receptor beta chains came from one sample sequenced in a study of blood T cell repertoires in COVID-19. Sequencing was performed with immunoSEQ multiplex PCR; in TCRdb, only in-frame clones are kept and a portion is missing. The sample records some 130,000 clones, approximately 89% being singletons. The sequenced sample was peripheral blood. These receptors were obtained from a man in his forties or fifties with acute or convalescent COVID-19.

The rearrangement joins TRBV10-2 to TRBJ2-1; D is undetermined. The CDR3 contains 14 residues. V was pared by 4 bases and J by 0 bases, with 7 bases between. Germline V CDR1 and CDR2: WSHSY, SAAADI. CDR3 amino acids: CASSVASSYNEQFF. CDR3 sequence (DNA): TGCGCCAGCAGTGTGGCTAGCTCCTACAATGAGCAGTTCTTC.

The chain uses TRBV28 and TRBJ1-1; possibly TRBD1 for D (5 bases). CDR1 and CDR2 from the germline V gene are MDHEN and SYDVKM. V lost 6 bases to trimming and J lost 5 bases, with 19 bases between them. The CDR3 extends over 15 amino acids. The CDR3: CASRTGFKGRTEAFF. CDR3 sequence (DNA): TGTGCCAGCAGGACCGGCTTTAAGGGGAGGACTGAAGCTTTCTTT.

The chain carries TRBV7-9 and TRBJ1-2, with TRBD1 matching over 10 bases. J gave up 8 bases and V 4 bases, and 7 bases lay outside the gene matches. Germline CDR1 reads SEHNR; CDR2 reads FQNEAQ (reference sequence). CDR3 length equals 14 residues. CDR3 amino acids: CASSSTGTGEGYTF. DNA for the CDR3: TGTGCCAGCAGCTCAACCGGGACAGGGGAAGGCTACACCTTC.

The chain is built from TRBV10-3 and TRBJ2-5, with a weak D call TRBD2 (5 bases). V was trimmed by 6 bases and J by 0 bases, leaving 11 bases between them. The CDR3 sequence is 14 residues long. CDR1 and CDR2 from the germline V gene are ENHRY and SYGVKD. In DNA, the CDR3 is TGTGCCATCAGGGGGTACGGGAACCAAGAGACCCAGTACTTC. It encodes CAIRGYGNQETQYF.

DNA of the CDR3: TGTGCCAGCAGTGACCCAGGTCTCACCTATGGCTACACCTTC. The encoded protein is CASSDPGLTYGYTF. The chain recombines TRBV6-4 with TRBJ1-2; unclear D gene. The ends were cut back, 2 bases at V and 4 bases at J, with 11 bases in the middle. Germline CDR1 MRHNA, CDR2 SNTAGT. The CDR3 is 14 residues long.

The sample holds one count of this clone. The chain is built from TRBV5-6 and TRBJ1-2; D not resolved. Trimming took 1 base from V and 1 from J, leaving 8 bases between them. The length of the CDR3 is 14 residues. CDR1 is SGHDT and CDR2 is YYEEEE in the germline V gene. The CDR3 bases are TGTGCCAGCAGCTTGAAACAGTATAACTATGGCTACACCTTC. It codes for CASSLKQYNYGYTF.

The chain joins TRBV28 to TRBJ2-1; D might be TRBD2 (6 bases). Deletions cut 6 bases from V and 5 bases from J, with 17 bases between. The CDR3 spans 15 residues. CDR1 MDHEN and CDR2 SYDVKM come from the germline V gene. CDR3 sequence (DNA): TGTGCCAGCAGCTTTGAGCGGGCGGGGCACAATGAGCAGTTCTTC. Translated: CASSFERAGHNEQFF.

The chain employs TRBV5-1 and TRBJ1-1; D remains ambiguous. Trimming stripped 1 base from V and 0 bases from J, with 7 bases between. CDR3 length: 14 amino acids. Per the germline V gene, CDR1 is SGHRS and CDR2 is YFSETQ. This chain's CDR3 is CASSLTTVNTEAFF. The CDR3 bases are TGCGCCAGCAGCTTGACCACAGTGAACACTGAAGCTTTCTTT.

The chain is built from TRBV19 and TRBJ1-1; D perhaps matches TRBD1 (6 bases). The CDR3 runs to 12 residues. From germline, CDR1 is LNHDA and CDR2 SQIVND (reference sequence). V lost 7 bases and J 3 bases, leaving 9 bases between the germline ends. This CDR3 is CASIGQYTEAFF. DNA for the CDR3: TGTGCCAGTATTGGACAGTACACTGAAGCTTTCTTT.

This CDR3 is CASSLAFGGSANTEAFF. CDR3 DNA: TGCGCCAGCAGCTTGGCCTTTGGGGGGTCCGCGAACACTGAAGCTTTCTTT. V is TRBV5-1 and J is TRBJ1-1; maybe TRBD1 (5 bases). V dropped 0 bases and J dropped 1 base, with 16 bases sitting between them. The CDR3 consists of 17 residues. Germline loops: CDR1 SGHRS, CDR2 YFSETQ.

The V gene is TRBV11-2, the J gene TRBJ1-3; 9 nucleotides match TRBD1. Per the germline V gene, CDR1 is SGHAT and CDR2 is FQNNGV. Trimming cost V 4 bases and J 7 bases; bases outside gene matches: 8. This CDR3 is 15 amino acids long. The CDR3 protein is CASSYRQGVPNTIYF. The CDR3 bases are TGTGCCAGCAGCTACAGACAGGGGGTCCCGAACACCATATATTTT.

The J gene is TRBJ1-1, the V gene TRBV29-1, with 7 bases fitting TRBD1. Germline V lookup: CDR1 SQVTM, CDR2 ANQGSEA. This CDR3 contains 13 residues. The J segment lost 5 bases and the V segment lost 6 bases, leaving 9 bases of the junction unmatched. The CDR3 DNA reads TGCAGCGTCGACTACCAGGGGGGAACTGAAGCTTTCTTT. Translation gives CSVDYQGGTEAFF. The variable domain in full, with the rest retrieved from reference TRBV29-1 and TRBJ1-1, is SAVISQKPSRDICQRGTSLTIQCQVDSQVTMMFWYRQQPGQSLTLIATANQGSEATYESGFVIDKFPISRPNLTFSTLTVSNMSPEDSSIYLCSVDYQGGTEAFFGQGTRLTVV.

The chain couples TRBV2 to TRBJ1-2; D gene unclear. The ends were cut back, 1 base at V and 4 bases at J, with 7 bases in the middle. CDR1 and CDR2 from the germline V gene are SNHLY and FYNNEI. CDR3 length equals 13 residues. CDR3 protein: CASSEELIYGYTF. The CDR3 nucleotides read TGTGCCAGCAGTGAAGAACTAATCTATGGCTACACCTTC.

This clone was detected only once. The rearrangement joins TRBV3-1 (or the pseudogene TRBV3-2) to TRBJ1-2, with 7 bases fitting TRBD1. There are 15 residues in the CDR3. Unmatched junction bases numbered 12, after V lost 6 bases and J lost 5 bases. Per the germline V gene, CDR1 is LGHDT and CDR2 is YNNKEL (reference sequence). The CDR3 DNA reads TGTGCCAGCAGTCGCGATTCTCAGACAGGGTATGGCTACACCTTC. Encoded protein: CASSRDSQTGYGYTF.

The V and J genes are TRBV28 and TRBJ1-1, with D uncertain. CDR1 and CDR2 (germline): MDHEN, SYDVKM. The CDR3 sequence is 12 residues long. Trimming took off 7 bases at V and 10 bases at J, with 16 bases between the two ends. The CDR3 loop is CASNQRAELAFF. The CDR3 nucleotides read TGTGCCAGCAATCAGAGGGCGGAGTTAGCTTTCTTT.

This clone was observed a single time. The chain recombines TRBV5-1 with TRBJ2-7; TRBD2 aligns across 7 bases. After removal of 2 bases from V and 6 bases from J, the junction contained 11 bases not matched to a gene. The CDR3 is made up of 15 amino acids. CDR1 and CDR2 (germline): SGHRS, YFSETQ. The CDR3 loop reads CASSFPTAGVGEQYF. CDR3 in DNA: TGCGCCAGCAGCTTCCCAACGGCGGGGGTGGGCGAGCAGTACTTC. The full variable domain, rest sourced from reference TRBV5-1 and TRBJ2-7, is KAGVTQTPRYLIKTRGQQVTLSCSPISGHRSVSWYQQTPGQGLQFLFEYFSETQRNKGNFPGRFSGRQFSNSRSEMNVSTLELGDSALYLCASSFPTAGVGEQYFGPGTRLTVT.

This chain connects TRBV7-8 to TRBJ1-5, with D unresolved. The V and J ends lost 2 bases and 6 bases respectively, with 5 bases between them. CDR3 size: 12 residues. The germline gives CDR1 SGHVS, CDR2 FQNEAQ. CDR3 in DNA: TGTGCCAGCAGCTTAAGAGGTCAGCCCCAGCATTTT. Translating it yields CASSLRGQPQHF.